The 30 T cell receptor beta chains below come from one sample, sequenced in a study of breast tumors, draining lymph nodes, adjacent tissues. A single record per CDR3 protein comes from TCRdb applying MiXCR to the multiplex PCR reads. This sample has under 85,000 distinct CDR3 sequences, with roughly a fifth found just once. Samples came from axillary lymph nodes draining the breast cancer. Sequenced input: axillary lymph node tissue. The receptors were sampled from a female donor with breast cancer. Some clones in this sample may be carry-over from other donors' samples.

This clonotype was seen at least ten times. The CDR3 bases are TGCGCCAGCAGCACAGGGGTTGGCAATGAGCAGTTCTTC. This codes for CASSTGVGNEQFF. This chain links TRBV5-1 with TRBJ2-1; the match to TRBD1 covers 7 bases. Looked up from germline, CDR1 is SGHRS and CDR2 is YFSETQ. J gave up 6 bases and V 4 bases, and 4 bases lay outside the gene matches. CDR3 length: 13 residues.

This clonotype was seen repeatedly, ten times or more. In DNA, the CDR3 is TGTGCCAGTAGTAGACAGGGGAGTCGCTACGAGCAGTACTTC. It yields the protein CASSRQGSRYEQYF. This chain connects TRBV19 to TRBJ2-7; 8 bases are a match to TRBD1. V shed 4 bases and J 3 bases; nucleotides not matched to a gene: 5. The CDR3 has 14 residues. In germline, CDR1 is LNHDA, CDR2 SQIVND (reference sequence).

The rearrangement joins TRBV28 to TRBJ2-3, with TRBD2 matching over 8 bases. V trimming: 4 bases; J trimming: 3 bases; junction bases outside the gene matches: 6. In germline, CDR1 is MDHEN, CDR2 SYDVKM. The CDR3 spans 15 residues. The CDR3 DNA is TGTGCCAGCAGTTCTGGACTAGCAATGACAGATACGCAGTATTTT. It specifies CASSSGLAMTDTQYF.

As for this clonotype: This CDR3 is missing its conserved last phenylalanine or tryptophan, likely due to a read error. The gene calls are TRBV20-1 and TRBJ2-3; maybe TRBD2 (6 bases). Trimming pared 3 bases from V and 6 bases from J, leaving 10 bases between. Per germline, CDR1 DFQATT and CDR2 SNEGSKA (reference sequence). This CDR3 is built from 12 residues. CDR3 coding DNA: TGCAGTGCTAGCGGGGGTGGCGATACGCAGTATCTT. Residues: CSASGGGDTQYL.

J is TRBJ2-7 and V is TRBV28; D is possibly TRBD2 (5 bases). Trimming pared 6 bases from V and 4 bases from J, leaving 13 bases between. The germline V gene has CDR1 MDHEN and CDR2 SYDVKM. This CDR3 region has 13 residues. The CDR3 region is CASSGAGRYEQYF. The CDR3 DNA sequence: TGTGCCAGCAGCGGTGCGGGTCGGTACGAGCAGTACTTC.

This clonotype occurred many times. This chain connects TRBV6-2 or TRBV6-3 to TRBJ2-7, with 7 bases fitting TRBD2. CDR1 is MNHEY and CDR2 is SVGEGT in the germline V gene. This CDR3 region has 12 residues. J gave up 12 bases and V 2 bases, and 7 bases lay outside the gene matches. In DNA form, the CDR3 reads TGTGCCAGCAGTTACGTCGCGGGAGTGTCGTACTTC. Translated: CASSYVAGVSYF.

On this clonotype itself: A single base separates this from a much larger clone, so it may be a read error. This rearrangement joins TRBV12-3 or TRBV12-4 to TRBJ2-1, with 8 bases matching TRBD2. The CDR3 has 16 residues. The CDR3 here is CASSPRSGSSYNGQFF. The CDR3, as DNA: TGTGCCAGCAGTCCACGCAGCGGGAGCTCCTACAATGGGCAGTTCTTC.

This clonotype was found many times. The rearrangement uses TRBV10-2 and TRBJ1-4; D is possibly TRBD1 (5 bases). There are 14 residues in the CDR3. Trimming cost V 7 bases and J 8 bases, with 17 bases left between them. Germline CDR1 reads WSHSY; CDR2 reads SAAADI. This chain's CDR3 is CASITVGVREKLFF. CDR3 nucleotides: TGCGCCAGCATCACTGTAGGGGTACGGGAAAAACTGTTTTTT.

This clonotype was observed at least ten times. This chain connects TRBV6-5 to TRBJ1-2; tentatively, D is TRBD1 (5 bases). Trimming pared 0 bases from V and 3 bases from J, leaving 8 bases between. The CDR3 loop spans 14 amino acids. Germline V CDR1 and CDR2: MNHEY, SVGAGI. Here the CDR3 DNA reads TGTGCCAGCAGTTACTCCGACAGTTACTATGGCTACACCTTC. It yields the protein CASSYSDSYYGYTF.

This clonotype showed up many times. V usage is TRBV7-8 and J usage is TRBJ1-2; D unresolved. V lost 1 base to trimming and J lost 3 bases, with 12 bases between them. This CDR3 has 15 amino acids. The germline gives CDR1 SGHVS, CDR2 FQNEAQ. The CDR3 DNA sequence: TGTGCCAGCAGCTTAGATCGCGGGCACGACTATGGCTACACCTTC. Translation gives CASSLDRGHDYGYTF.

CDR3 amino acids: CASSEGGGHRRSSTDTQYF. In DNA form, the CDR3 reads TGCGCCAGCAGTGAGGGAGGGGGACACAGGAGGTCTAGCACAGATACGCAGTATTTT. The chain combines TRBV10-1 with TRBJ2-3; D tentatively fits TRBD1 or TRBD2 (6 bases each). The CDR3 sequence is 19 residues long. Germline V gene data show CDR1 as WNHNN and CDR2 as SYGVQD (reference sequence). With 2 bases removed from V and 0 bases from J, the gap between germline ends came to 21 bases.

The rearrangement uses TRBV9 and TRBJ2-2; 9 bases map to TRBD2. V shed 6 bases and J 7 bases; nucleotides not matched to a gene: 4. Germline V CDR1 and CDR2: SGDLS, YYNGEE. This CDR3 is built from 13 residues. DNA of the CDR3: TGTGCCAGCATCGGGACTAGCCACGGGGAGCTGTTTTTT. Its protein product is CASIGTSHGELFF.

This clonotype was picked up many times. The chain couples TRBV5-1 to TRBJ2-5; maybe TRBD2 (6 bases). The CDR3 runs 13 residues. Germline assignment: CDR1 SGHRS and CDR2 YFSETQ. Trimming stripped 4 bases from V and 4 bases from J, with 11 bases between. CDR3 DNA: TGCGCCAGCAGCCCTAGCGTCCGAGAGACCCAGTACTTC. This translates into CASSPSVRETQYF. The complete variable domain, with remaining parts taken from reference TRBV5-1 and TRBJ2-5, reads KAGVTQTPRYLIKTRGQQVTLSCSPISGHRSVSWYQQTPGQGLQFLFEYFSETQRNKGNFPGRFSGRQFSNSRSEMNVSTLELGDSALYLCASSPSVRETQYFGPGTRLLVL.

Points on this clonotype: A single base separates this from a much larger clone, so it may be a read error. V gene TRBV19 combines with J gene TRBJ1-5; 7 positions agree with TRBD1. V dropped 6 bases and J dropped 5; count of bases not matched to a gene: 10. This CDR3 region has 15 residues. CDR1 and CDR2 from the germline V gene are LNHDA and SQIVND (reference sequence). The CDR3 sequence: CASREGASRDQPQHF. The CDR3 bases are TGTGCCAGTAGGGAGGGGGCCAGCCGCGATCAGCCCCAGCATTTT.

This clonotype has ten or more counts. This chain uses TRBV5-6 with TRBJ2-2; 9 bases are shared with TRBD1. Germline trimming cut 5 bases from V and 3 bases from J; bases unmatched to any gene: 11. Per the germline V gene, CDR1 is SGHDT and CDR2 is YYEEEE. The CDR3 has 17 amino acids. CDR3 bases: TGTGCCAGCAGACCAACACGGACAGGGGCGGACACCGGGGAGCTGTTTTTT. This gives the protein CASRPTRTGADTGELFF.

This clonotype was observed many times. The gene calls are TRBV10-3 and TRBJ2-7; 8 positions agree with TRBD2. The V segment lost 8 bases and the J segment 5 bases; nucleotides outside the gene matches: 5. This CDR3 is 12 amino acids long. CDR1 and CDR2 from the germline V gene are ENHRY and SYGVKD. The CDR3 is CAISGGRNEQYF. In nucleotides, the CDR3 is TGTGCCATCTCGGGGGGGCGAAACGAGCAGTACTTC.

This clonotype was detected ten times or more. The J gene is TRBJ1-5, the V gene TRBV6-1; D is ambiguous. Trimming shortened V by 1 base and J by 6 bases, and 13 bases separated the two germline ends. CDR1 is MNHNS, CDR2 SASEGT, per germline. CDR3 length: 15 amino acids. The CDR3 DNA reads as TGTGCCAGCAGTGAAGGAAGTGTAATAGCTCAGCCCCAGCATTTT. Translated, it gives CASSEGSVIAQPQHF.

This clonotype was detected many times. CDR3 residues: CASSSAGKGHEQYF. The CDR3 DNA is TGTGCCAGCAGCTCAGCGGGAAAGGGCCACGAGCAGTACTTC. The chain uses TRBV7-8 and TRBJ2-7, with 7 nucleotides matching TRBD2. Looked up from germline, CDR1 is SGHVS and CDR2 is FQNEAQ. V was pared by 4 bases and J by 5 bases, with 8 bases of the junction left unmatched. This CDR3 spans 14 amino acids.

This clonotype was counted at least ten times. The chain couples TRBV10-2 to TRBJ1-6, with D possibly being TRBD1 (6 bases). This CDR3 is built from 17 residues. V was shortened by 6 bases and J by 7 bases, with 22 bases between the two germline ends. In germline, CDR1 is WSHSY, CDR2 SAAADI. CDR3 in amino acids: CASRDRTVLESNSPLHF. CDR3 coding DNA: TGCGCCAGCAGAGACAGGACAGTTTTAGAAAGCAATTCACCCCTCCACTTT.

This clonotype was picked up many times. At one end the junction does not follow the germline gene, possibly because of a read error. This chain connects TRBV4-2 to TRBJ2-7, with D possibly matching TRBD2 (6 bases). Germline CDR1 is LGHNA and CDR2 is YNFKEQ. This CDR3 spans 12 amino acids. The CDR3 spells CASSQGGYEQYF. The CDR3 nucleotides are TGCGCCAGCAGCCAAGGAGGGTACGAGCAGTACTTC.

Many counts were recorded for this clonotype. The chain employs TRBV10-3 and TRBJ2-7; D perhaps matches TRBD2 (7 bases). The V gene lost 9 bases and the J gene lost 0 bases, with 15 bases spanning the gap. CDR3 size: 14 residues. The V gene's germline CDR1 is ENHRY and CDR2 SYGVKD. The CDR3 protein is CAMGEGDNSYEQYF. DNA of the CDR3: TGTGCCATGGGGGAGGGGGACAACTCCTACGAGCAGTACTTC.

This clonotype showed up many times. The V and J genes are TRBV5-8 and TRBJ2-5, with 7 bases matching TRBD2. From germline, CDR1 is SGHTS and CDR2 YDEGEE. There are 15 residues in the CDR3. The V and J ends lost 2 bases and 4 bases, in that order; junction bases with no gene match: 8. In DNA, the CDR3 is TGTGCCAGCAGCTTTTTCGGGGAGGGCGCAGAGACCCAGTACTTC. Residues: CASSFFGEGAETQYF.

This clonotype was detected ten times or more. The chain recombines TRBV11-2 with TRBJ2-1, with D possibly being TRBD1 (5 bases). Deletions cut 5 bases from V and 1 base from J, with 27 bases between. The CDR3 is 20 amino acids. Germline V gene sequence: CDR1 SGHAT, CDR2 FQNNGV. For the CDR3, the DNA is TGTGCCAGCAGCGGACAACATTCCCCTGATTACAAGACTTCCTACAATGAGCAGTTCTTC. Its translation is CASSGQHSPDYKTSYNEQFF.

This clonotype has at least ten counts. The chain combines TRBV2 with TRBJ2-1; perhaps TRBD2 as D (6 bases). CDR3 length: 13 amino acids. With 5 bases removed from V and 7 bases from J, the gap between germline ends came to 12 bases. Germline V gene data show CDR1 as SNHLY and CDR2 as FYNNEI. CDR3 protein: CASSIPGGNEQFF. In nucleotides, the CDR3 is TGTGCCAGCAGTATCCCTGGGGGGAATGAGCAGTTCTTC.

Turning to this clonotype: A read error is possible here, since a much larger clone lies one base away. Without the conserved terminal phenylalanine or tryptophan, this CDR3 likely stems from a read error. V and J are TRBV5-6 and TRBJ1-3, with D possibly being TRBD1 (6 bases). Germline V gene sequence: CDR1 SGHDT, CDR2 YYEEEE. The CDR3 spans 16 residues. Between the trimmed V and J ends, which lost 1 base and 0 bases, there was a span of 11 bases. The CDR3 sequence is CASSLTGPFSGNTIYS. In DNA, the CDR3 is TGTGCCAGCAGCTTGACAGGGCCCTTCTCTGGAAACACCATATATTCT.

On this clonotype: Given a much more abundant clone one base away, this may be a read error. This chain connects TRBV19 to TRBJ2-1, with 7 bases fitting TRBD2. The CDR3 loop spans 14 amino acids. CDR1 is LNHDA, CDR2 SQIVND, per germline (reference sequence). CDR3: CASSPGLVSNEQLF. CDR3 in DNA: TGTGCCAGTAGTCCTGGACTAGTTTCCAATGAGCAGCTCTTC.

This clonotype was detected many times. DNA for the CDR3: TGCAGTGCTTCCAACGCGTATTTTAGCAATCAGCCCCAGCATTTT. Protein product: CSASNAYFSNQPQHF. The chain combines TRBV20-1 with TRBJ1-5; D ambiguous. CDR1 DFQATT and CDR2 SNEGSKA come from the germline V gene (reference sequence). The ends were cut back, 5 bases at V and 0 bases at J, with 14 bases in the middle. The CDR3 contains 15 residues.

This clonotype came up many times. V and J are TRBV7-2 and TRBJ1-2; 8 bases line up with TRBD1. Germline CDR1 is SGHTA and CDR2 is FQGNSA. The CDR3 totals 16 residues. Losses at the gene ends were 8 bases for V and 7 bases for J; bases not matched to a gene: 18. CDR3 bases: TGTGCCAGCTCTGGGTTAAGAAGGGCAGGGGGCTCTGGCTACACCTTC. Amino acids: CASSGLRRAGGSGYTF.

As for this clonotype: Possible read error: a much larger clone is one base away. The CDR3 does not close with the conserved phenylalanine or tryptophan, likely indicating a read error. J is TRBJ2-1 and V is TRBV12-3 or TRBV12-4, with 9 bases lining up with TRBD2. CDR3 length: 15 residues. The CDR3 DNA reads TGTGCCAGCAGGTTAGCGGGAGCGGGATACAATGAGCAGTTCCTC. Its protein product is CASRLAGAGYNEQFL.

In this sample, this clonotype turned up many times. This chain joins TRBV6-2 or TRBV6-3 and TRBJ1-5, with TRBD1 identical over 8 bases. With 8 bases clipped from V and 5 bases from J, the junction kept 11 bases outside the gene matches. Looked up from germline, CDR1 is MNHEY and CDR2 is SVGEGT. The CDR3 runs to 15 residues. In DNA form, the CDR3 reads TGTGCCAGCGGATTCTCGACAGGGGAGGATCAGCCCCAGCATTTT. Translating gives CASGFSTGEDQPQHF.